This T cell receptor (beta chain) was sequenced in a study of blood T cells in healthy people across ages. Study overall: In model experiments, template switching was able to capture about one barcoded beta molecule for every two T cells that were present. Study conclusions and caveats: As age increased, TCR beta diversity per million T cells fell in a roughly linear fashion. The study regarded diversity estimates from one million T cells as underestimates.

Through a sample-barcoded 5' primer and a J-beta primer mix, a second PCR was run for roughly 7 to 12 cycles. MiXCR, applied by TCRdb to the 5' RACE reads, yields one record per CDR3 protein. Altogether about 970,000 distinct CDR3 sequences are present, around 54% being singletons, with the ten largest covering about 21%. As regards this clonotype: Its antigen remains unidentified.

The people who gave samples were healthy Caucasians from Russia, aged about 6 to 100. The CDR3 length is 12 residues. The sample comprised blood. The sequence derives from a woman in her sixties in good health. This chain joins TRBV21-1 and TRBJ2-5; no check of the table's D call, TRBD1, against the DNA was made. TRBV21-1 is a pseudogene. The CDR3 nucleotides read TGTGCCATGGACAGGCGCGGAGAGACCCAGTACTTC. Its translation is CAMDRRGETQYF.